This passage covers 4 T cell receptor beta chains from one sample sequenced in a study of blood T cell repertoires in COVID-19. This table comes from immunoSEQ multiplex PCR, and its TCRdb copy is limited to in-frame clones, with some not included. The table has hundreds of thousands of clones, around 88% seen once; the top ten hold 6.9%. Sequencing input: peripheral blood. These receptors all stem from a young woman who had recovered from COVID-19.

The V and J genes are TRBV18 and TRBJ2-7, with 10 bases fitting TRBD1. Germline CDR1 is KGHSH and CDR2 is LQKENI. The V segment lost 6 bases and the J segment 0 bases; nucleotides outside the gene matches: 8. CDR3 length: 16 residues. CDR3 bases: TGTGCCAGCTCTCAATCCCGGGACAGGGGCTCCTACGAGCAGTACTTC. This encodes CASSQSRDRGSYEQYF.

The gene calls are TRBV7-9 and TRBJ2-1; TRBD2 matches at 8 bases. This CDR3 is built from 15 residues. Losses at the gene ends were 4 bases for V and 3 bases for J; bases not matched to a gene: 5. From germline, CDR1 is SEHNR and CDR2 FQNEAQ (reference sequence). Written as DNA, the CDR3 is TGTGCCAGCAGCTCACTAGCGGACTACTACAATGAGCAGTTCTTC. This sequence encodes CASSSLADYYNEQFF.

The chain links TRBV18 to TRBJ2-7; D perhaps matches TRBD1 (6 bases). The CDR3 has 15 amino acids. CDR1 is KGHSH and CDR2 is LQKENI in the germline V gene. With 2 bases removed from V and 0 bases from J, the gap between germline ends came to 11 bases. DNA of the CDR3: TGTGCCAGCTCACCAAGGGGACATAGCTCCTACGAGCAGTACTTC. It specifies CASSPRGHSSYEQYF. The full variable domain, completed using reference TRBV18 and TRBJ2-7, is NAGVMQNPRHLVRRRGQEARLRCSPMKGHSHVYWYRQLPEEGLKFMVYLQKENIIDESGMPKERFSAEFPKEGPSILRIQQVVRGDSAAYFCASSPRGHSSYEQYFGPGTRLTVT.

The chain couples TRBV7-8 to TRBJ1-2; possibly TRBD1 for D (5 bases). CDR3 length: 14 amino acids. Trimming left V 5 bases short and J 4 bases short, with 14 bases between. Germline V gene data show CDR1 as SGHVS and CDR2 as FQNEAQ. The CDR3 sequence is CASSGSREGYGYTF. In nucleotides, the CDR3 is TGTGCCAGCAGCGGCTCCAGGGAAGGCTATGGCTACACCTTC.